This TCR beta chain stems from a study of T cell repertoires in cytomegalovirus infection. Findings and limits, study-wide: What dominated the ex vivo response were HLA-C-restricted CMV-specific TCR beta clonotypes.

Deletions cut 6 bases from V and 5 bases from J, with 17 bases between. Germline loops: CDR1 SEHNR, CDR2 FQNEAQ (reference sequence). There are 15 residues in the CDR3. This clonotype was observed many times. Its matching antigen is unknown. TCRdb itself ran the reads through MiXCR, one entry per CDR3 protein. This sample has 450,000 to 550,000 distinct CDR3 sequences, with 16% found just once. The sequence was obtained from a human donor in good health (CMV status not recorded). Some clones in this sample may be carry-over from other donors' samples. Sequenced: CD8+ T cells from PBMCs. The chain has TRBV7-9 and TRBJ1-5; a weak D match, TRBD1 (6 bases). In DNA, the CDR3 is TGTGCCAGCAGTCCGAAGGGGGGGCTGGATCAGCCCCAGCATTTT. Translation gives CASSPKGGLDQPQHF.